Following are 9 T cell receptor beta chains from one sample sequenced in a study of blood T cell repertoires in COVID-19. Sequencing was performed with immunoSEQ multiplex PCR; in TCRdb, only in-frame clones are kept and a portion is missing. The sample lists more than 150,000 clones; approximately 86% were seen once. Source material: peripheral blood. These receptors all come from a man aged 55 to 70 with acute or convalescent COVID-19.

This clone was picked up one time. The chain combines TRBV28 with TRBJ1-5; TRBD1 is a possible D gene (5 bases). V was pared by 3 bases and J by 7 bases, with 13 bases between. Germline V lookup: CDR1 MDHEN, CDR2 SYDVKM. The CDR3 runs to 14 residues. CDR3 sequence: CASSFPSRVQPQHF. The CDR3 nucleotides read TGTGCCAGCAGTTTCCCCTCCAGGGTCCAGCCCCAGCATTTT.

This chain connects TRBV19 to TRBJ1-1; possible D gene TRBD1, 5 bases. CDR3 length equals 13 residues. CDR1 and CDR2 (germline): LNHDA, SQIVND (reference sequence). Trimming cost V 7 bases and J 5 bases, with 14 bases left between them. CDR3 loop: CASKVPGRTEAFF. CDR3 bases: TGTGCCAGTAAAGTACCAGGGAGGACTGAAGCTTTCTTT. The variable domain in full, with the rest retrieved from reference TRBV19 and TRBJ1-1, is DGGITQSPKYLFRKEGQNVTLSCEQNLNHDAMYWYRQDPGQGLRLIYYSQIVNDFQKGDIAEGYSVSREKKESFPLTVTSAQKNPTAFYLCASKVPGRTEAFFGQGTRLTVV.

This clone appeared a single time. This chain connects TRBV7-7 to TRBJ2-5; 7 bases map to TRBD2. Germline trimming cut 1 base from V and 5 bases from J; bases unmatched to any gene: 7. The CDR3 runs 15 residues. In germline, CDR1 is SSHAT, CDR2 FNYEAQ (reference sequence). The CDR3 coding sequence is TGTGCCAGCAGCTTAGGGGATTGGGGAGGGGAGACCCAGTACTTC. Its translation is CASSLGDWGGETQYF.

The V and J genes are TRBV10-2 and TRBJ1-4, with unresolved D. Germline V gives CDR1 WSHSY, CDR2 SAAADI. Trimming pared 5 bases from V and 13 bases from J, leaving 14 bases between. CDR3 length: 12 amino acids. CDR3 sequence reads: CASSSAGELLFF. DNA of the CDR3: TGCGCCAGCAGTTCGGCCGGAGAATTACTGTTTTTT.

This chain connects TRBV3-1 (or the pseudogene TRBV3-2) to TRBJ2-5, with D possibly matching TRBD2 (7 bases). Germline V CDR1 and CDR2: LGHDT, YNNKEL (reference sequence). The CDR3 extends over 14 amino acids. Trimming removed 6 bases at V and 4 bases at J, with 15 bases between. The CDR3 is CASRLAAGAETQYF. CDR3 in DNA: TGTGCCAGCAGGCTAGCGGCGGGGGCAGAGACCCAGTACTTC.

The CDR3 spells CASSLTLRDKAFF. The CDR3 coding sequence is TGTGCCAGCAGCTTAACGTTAAGGGACAAGGCTTTCTTT. V and J are TRBV7-3 and TRBJ1-1; tentatively, D is TRBD1 (6 bases). This CDR3 comprises 13 residues. Germline values: CDR1 SGHTA, CDR2 FQGTGA. The germline V and J ends were trimmed by 0 bases and 11 bases, with 13 bases remaining between them.

V gene TRBV5-1 combines with J gene TRBJ2-7; the D is unclear. Germline V gene data show CDR1 as SGHRS and CDR2 as YFSETQ. Trimming stripped 3 bases from V and 4 bases from J, with 17 bases between. This CDR3 has 15 residues. The CDR3 loop is CASSSTGPAGYEQYF. In DNA form, the CDR3 reads TGCGCCAGCAGCTCCACGGGTCCGGCCGGGTACGAGCAGTACTTC.

The CDR3 bases are TGTGCCAGCAGCATAGAATGGACAGGCGAGAATGAGCAGTTCTTC. Residues: CASSIEWTGENEQFF. The V gene is TRBV9, the J gene TRBJ2-1; TRBD1 matches 7 bases. V gave up 4 bases and J gave up 7 bases; unmatched junction bases: 11. The length of the CDR3 is 15 residues. Germline CDR1 and CDR2: SGDLS and YYNGEE.

The gene calls are TRBV5-1 and TRBJ1-1, with 9 bases that match TRBD1. CDR1 is SGHRS, CDR2 YFSETQ, per germline. The CDR3 consists of 15 residues. V shed 2 bases and J 3 bases; nucleotides not matched to a gene: 5. The CDR3 is CASSFVTGGDTEAFF. As DNA, the CDR3 is TGCGCCAGCAGCTTCGTCACAGGGGGCGACACTGAAGCTTTCTTT.